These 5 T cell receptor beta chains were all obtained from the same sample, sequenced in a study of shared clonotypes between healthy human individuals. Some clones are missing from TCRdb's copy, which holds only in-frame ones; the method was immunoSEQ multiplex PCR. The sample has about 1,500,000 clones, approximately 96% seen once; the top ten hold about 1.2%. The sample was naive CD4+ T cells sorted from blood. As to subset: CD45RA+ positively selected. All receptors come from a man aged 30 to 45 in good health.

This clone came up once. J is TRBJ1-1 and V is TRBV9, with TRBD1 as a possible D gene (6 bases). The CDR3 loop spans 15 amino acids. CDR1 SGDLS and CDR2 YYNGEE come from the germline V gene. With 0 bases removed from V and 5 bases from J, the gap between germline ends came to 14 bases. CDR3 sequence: CASSVVGPGQTEAFF. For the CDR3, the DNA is TGTGCCAGCAGCGTAGTAGGACCAGGACAGACTGAAGCTTTCTTT.

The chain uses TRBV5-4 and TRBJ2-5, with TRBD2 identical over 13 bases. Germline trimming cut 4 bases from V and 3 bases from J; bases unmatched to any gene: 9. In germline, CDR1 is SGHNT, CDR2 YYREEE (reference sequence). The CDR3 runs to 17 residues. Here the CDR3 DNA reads TGTGCCAGCAGCCCCGGGACTAGCGGGGCAGGGGAAGAGACCCAGTACTTC. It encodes CASSPGTSGAGEETQYF.

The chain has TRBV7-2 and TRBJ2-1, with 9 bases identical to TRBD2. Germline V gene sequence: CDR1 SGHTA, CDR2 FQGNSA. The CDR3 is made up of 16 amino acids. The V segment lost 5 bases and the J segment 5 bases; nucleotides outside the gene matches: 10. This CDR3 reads CASSPRGGTSHNEQFF. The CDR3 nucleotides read TGTGCCAGCAGCCCCAGAGGGGGGACTAGCCACAATGAGCAGTTCTTC.

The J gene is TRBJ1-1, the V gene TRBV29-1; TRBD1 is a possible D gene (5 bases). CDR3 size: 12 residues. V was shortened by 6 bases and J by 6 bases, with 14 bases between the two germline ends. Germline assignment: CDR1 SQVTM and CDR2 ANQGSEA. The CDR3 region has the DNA TGCAGCGTGAGGCAGGGAGTAGCTGAAGCTTTCTTT. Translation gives CSVRQGVAEAFF.

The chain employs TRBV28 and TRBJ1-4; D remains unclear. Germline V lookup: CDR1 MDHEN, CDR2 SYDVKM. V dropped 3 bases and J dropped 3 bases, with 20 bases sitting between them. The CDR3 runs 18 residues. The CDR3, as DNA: TGTGCCAGCAGTTTGCAAGGCATGCTATTGGGAGCTAATGAAAAACTGTTTTTT. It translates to CASSLQGMLLGANEKLFF.